The text below deals with one T cell receptor (beta chain). This record comes from a study of cytomegalovirus exposure and HLA in healthy donors. At the level of the study: A data release that came early held approximately 92 million unique TCRs from HLA-typed donors. Of approximately 400 genotyped donors, around 76% clustered with self-reported Caucasian donors.

This PCR relied on a set of 60 Vbeta primers and 13 Jbeta primers. Profiling relied on immunoSEQ multiplex PCR, and the TCRdb table lists in-frame clones only, not all of them. The repertoire holds around 45,000 clones, roughly half seen once, with roughly 5.5% in the top ten. Healthy bone marrow donors made up the donor group. Sequenced material: PBMCs. The TCR originated in a man in his fifties or sixties in good health and CMV-seronegative.

The CDR3 loop reads CASSFSGVSTDTQYF. CDR3 DNA: TGTGCCAGCAGCTTTAGCGGGGTGAGCACAGATACGCAGTATTTT. This sequence joins TRBV5-4 and TRBJ2-3; the match to TRBD2 covers 8 bases. CDR1 is SGHNT, CDR2 YYREEE, per germline (reference sequence). Trimming at V came to 2 bases and at J to 0 bases, leaving 2 bases not matched to a gene. This CDR3 is built from 15 residues. Variable domain in full (rest from reference TRBV5-4 and TRBJ2-3): ETGVTQSPTHLIKTRGQQVTLRCSSQSGHNTVSWYQQALGQGPQFIFQYYREEENGRGNFPPRFSGLQFPNYSSELNVNALELDDSALYLCASSFSGVSTDTQYFGPGTRLTVL.